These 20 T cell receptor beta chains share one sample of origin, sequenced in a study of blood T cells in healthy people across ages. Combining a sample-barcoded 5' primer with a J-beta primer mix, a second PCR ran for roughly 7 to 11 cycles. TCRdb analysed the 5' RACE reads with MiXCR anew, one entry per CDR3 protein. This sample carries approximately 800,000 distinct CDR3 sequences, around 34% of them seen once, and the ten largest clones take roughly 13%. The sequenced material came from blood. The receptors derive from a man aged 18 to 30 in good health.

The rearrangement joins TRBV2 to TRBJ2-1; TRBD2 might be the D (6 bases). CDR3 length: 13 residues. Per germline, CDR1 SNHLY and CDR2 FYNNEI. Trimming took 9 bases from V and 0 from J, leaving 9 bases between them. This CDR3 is CARGGNSYNEQFF. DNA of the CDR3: TGTGCCAGGGGGGGAAACTCCTACAATGAGCAGTTCTTC.

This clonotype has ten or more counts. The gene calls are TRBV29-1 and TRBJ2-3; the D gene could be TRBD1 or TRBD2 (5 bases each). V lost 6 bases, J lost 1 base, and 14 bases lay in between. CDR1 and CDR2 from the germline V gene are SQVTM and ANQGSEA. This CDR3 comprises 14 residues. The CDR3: CSVEGTERTDTQYF. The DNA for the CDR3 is TGCAGCGTCGAGGGGACGGAACGCACAGATACGCAGTATTTT.

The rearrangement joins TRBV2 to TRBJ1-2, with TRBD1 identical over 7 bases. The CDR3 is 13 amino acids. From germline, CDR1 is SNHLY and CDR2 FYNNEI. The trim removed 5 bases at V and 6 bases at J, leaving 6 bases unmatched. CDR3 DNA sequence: TGTGCCAGCAGTCGGACAGGCCCTAATGGCTACACCTTC. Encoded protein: CASSRTGPNGYTF.

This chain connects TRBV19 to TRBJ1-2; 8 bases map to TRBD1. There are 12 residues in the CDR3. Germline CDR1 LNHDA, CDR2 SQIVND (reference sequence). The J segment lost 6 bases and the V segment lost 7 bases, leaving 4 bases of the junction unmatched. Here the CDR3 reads CASNKDRDGYTF. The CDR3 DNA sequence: TGTGCCAGTAATAAGGACAGGGATGGCTACACCTTC.

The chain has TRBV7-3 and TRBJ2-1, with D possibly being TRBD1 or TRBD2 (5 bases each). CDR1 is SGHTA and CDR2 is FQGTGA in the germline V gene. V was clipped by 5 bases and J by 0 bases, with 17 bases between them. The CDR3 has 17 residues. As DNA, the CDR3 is TGTGCCAGCAGCCAACCGGTGAGGGGTTACTCCTACAATGAGCAGTTCTTC. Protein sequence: CASSQPVRGYSYNEQFF.

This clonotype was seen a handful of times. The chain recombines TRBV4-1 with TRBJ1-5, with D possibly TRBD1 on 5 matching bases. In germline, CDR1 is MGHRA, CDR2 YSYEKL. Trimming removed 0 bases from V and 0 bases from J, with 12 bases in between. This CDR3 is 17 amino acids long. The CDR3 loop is CASSQDWTMNSNQPQHF. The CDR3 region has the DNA TGCGCCAGCAGCCAAGATTGGACAATGAATAGCAATCAGCCCCAGCATTTT.

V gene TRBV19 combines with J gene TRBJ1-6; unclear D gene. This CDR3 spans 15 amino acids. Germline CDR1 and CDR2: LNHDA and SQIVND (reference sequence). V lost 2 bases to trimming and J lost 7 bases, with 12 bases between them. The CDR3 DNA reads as TGTGCCAGTAGTATAACGGGCTCCCCGAATTCACCCCTCCACTTT. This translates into CASSITGSPNSPLHF.

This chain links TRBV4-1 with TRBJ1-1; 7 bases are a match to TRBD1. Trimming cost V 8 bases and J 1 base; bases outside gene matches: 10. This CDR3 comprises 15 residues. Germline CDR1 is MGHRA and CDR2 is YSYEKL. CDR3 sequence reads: CASRPPGQTNTEAFF. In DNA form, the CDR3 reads TGCGCCAGCCGACCTCCGGGACAGACGAACACTGAAGCTTTCTTT.

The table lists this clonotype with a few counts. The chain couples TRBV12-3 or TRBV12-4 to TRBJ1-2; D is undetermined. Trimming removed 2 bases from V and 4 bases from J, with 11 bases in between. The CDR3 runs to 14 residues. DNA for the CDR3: TGTGCCAGCAGTTTATACAGTGCCTTCTATGGCTACACCTTC. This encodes CASSLYSAFYGYTF.

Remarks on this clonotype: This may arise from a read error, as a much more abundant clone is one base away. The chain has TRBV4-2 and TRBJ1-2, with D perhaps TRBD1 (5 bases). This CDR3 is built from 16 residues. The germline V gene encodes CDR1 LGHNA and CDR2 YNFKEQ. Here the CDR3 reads CAGSQDESGPAYGYTF. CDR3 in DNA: TGTGCCGGCAGCCAAGATGAATCGGGGCCTGCTTATGGCTACACCTTC.

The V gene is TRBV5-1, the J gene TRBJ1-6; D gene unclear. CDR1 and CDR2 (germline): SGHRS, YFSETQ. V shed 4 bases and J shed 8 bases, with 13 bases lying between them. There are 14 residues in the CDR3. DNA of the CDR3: TGCGCCAGCAGCGTGATTCTGAGGGATTCACCCCTCCACTTT. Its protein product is CASSVILRDSPLHF.

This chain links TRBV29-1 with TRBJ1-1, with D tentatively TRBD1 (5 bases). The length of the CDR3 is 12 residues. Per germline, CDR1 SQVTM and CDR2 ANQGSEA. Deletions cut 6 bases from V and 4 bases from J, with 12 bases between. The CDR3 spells CSVVAGGTEAFF. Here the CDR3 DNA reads TGCAGCGTAGTGGCGGGGGGCACTGAAGCTTTCTTT.

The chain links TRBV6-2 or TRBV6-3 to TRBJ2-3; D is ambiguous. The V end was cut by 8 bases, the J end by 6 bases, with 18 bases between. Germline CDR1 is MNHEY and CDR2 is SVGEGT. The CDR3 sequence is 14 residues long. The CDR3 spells CASSPGSVGDTQYF. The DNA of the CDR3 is TGTGCCAGCTCGCCCGGCTCAGTGGGGGATACGCAGTATTTT.

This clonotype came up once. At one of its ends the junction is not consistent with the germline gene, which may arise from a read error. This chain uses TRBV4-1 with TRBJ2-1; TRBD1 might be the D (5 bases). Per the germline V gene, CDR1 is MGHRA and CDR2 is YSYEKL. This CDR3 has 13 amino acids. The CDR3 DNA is TGCGCCAGCAACCAATTTACAGGCAATGAGCAGTTCTTC. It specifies CASNQFTGNEQFF.

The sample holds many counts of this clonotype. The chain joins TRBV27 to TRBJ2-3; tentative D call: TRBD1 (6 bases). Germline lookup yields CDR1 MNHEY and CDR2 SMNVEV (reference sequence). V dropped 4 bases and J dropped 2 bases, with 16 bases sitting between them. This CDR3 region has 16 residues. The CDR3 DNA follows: TGTGCCAGCAGTTCGCCCGCGGACAGATCCACAGATACGCAGTATTTT. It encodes CASSSPADRSTDTQYF.

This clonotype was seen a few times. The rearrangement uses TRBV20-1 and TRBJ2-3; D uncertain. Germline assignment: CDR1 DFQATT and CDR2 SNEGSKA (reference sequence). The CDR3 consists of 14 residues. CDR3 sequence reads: CSVSGPPSTDTQYF. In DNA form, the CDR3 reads TGCAGCGTATCCGGTCCACCGTCCACAGATACGCAGTATTTT.

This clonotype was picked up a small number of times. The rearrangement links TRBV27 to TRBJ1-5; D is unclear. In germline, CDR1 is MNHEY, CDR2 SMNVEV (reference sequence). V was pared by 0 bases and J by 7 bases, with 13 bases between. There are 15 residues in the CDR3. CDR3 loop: CASSLSRGTDQPQHF. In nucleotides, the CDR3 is TGTGCCAGCAGTTTATCGAGAGGAACGGACCAGCCCCAGCATTTT.

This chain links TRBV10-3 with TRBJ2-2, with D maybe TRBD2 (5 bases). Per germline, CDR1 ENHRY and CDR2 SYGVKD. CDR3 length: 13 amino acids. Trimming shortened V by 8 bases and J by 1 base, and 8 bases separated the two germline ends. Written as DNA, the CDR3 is TGTGCCATCGAAGCGGAGAACACCGGGGAGCTGTTTTTT. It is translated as CAIEAENTGELFF.

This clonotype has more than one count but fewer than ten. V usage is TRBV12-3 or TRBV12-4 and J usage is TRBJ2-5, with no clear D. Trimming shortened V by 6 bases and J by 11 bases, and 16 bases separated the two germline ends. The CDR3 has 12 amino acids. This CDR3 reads CASRLPYNEQYF. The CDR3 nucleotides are TGTGCCAGCAGATTGCCCTACAATGAGCAGTACTTC.

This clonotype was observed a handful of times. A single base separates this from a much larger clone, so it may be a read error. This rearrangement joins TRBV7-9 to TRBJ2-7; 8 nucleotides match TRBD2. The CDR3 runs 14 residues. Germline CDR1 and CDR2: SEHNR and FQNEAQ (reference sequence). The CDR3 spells CASSVAGTYNEQYF. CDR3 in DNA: TGTGCCAGCAGCGTAGCGGGGACCTACAACGAGCAGTACTTC.